The clone carrying this T cell receptor beta chain was picked up one time. This record belongs to a study of T-cell reconstitution after alpha-beta-depleted transplantation in children. Preparing the TCRbeta library involved the use of unique molecular identifiers. TCRdb fed the PCR reads into MiXCR, producing one record per CDR3 protein. The table has hundreds of thousands of distinct CDR3 sequences, 15% to 20% seen once. Germline loops: CDR1 LGHNA, CDR2 YSLEER. The V and J ends lost 1 base and 13 bases, in that order; junction bases with no gene match: 13. The CDR3 extends over 16 amino acids. The source of this sequence is a human donor who donated a stem cell graft to a child with acute myeloid leukemia. This chain links TRBV4-3 with TRBJ2-1, with 10 bases aligning to TRBD2. This specimen consisted of PBMCs from the stem cell graft donor, obtained from the stem cell graft. The CDR3 DNA follows: TGCGCCAGCAGCCAAGCCCCCTCCGCTAGCGGGGGATCCCAGTTCTTC. Its translation: CASSQAPSASGGSQFF.